One T cell receptor (beta chain) is described in this entry. This sample is part of a study of CD8 T cells in Susac syndrome. With 1 base removed from V and 6 bases from J, the gap between germline ends came to 15 bases. Germline CDR1 is MNHEY and CDR2 is SMNVEV (reference sequence). The CDR3 extends over 15 amino acids. RNA was extracted with the RNeasy kit, and a quantity of roughly 0.45 to 1 ug was reverse transcribed using random hexamers. TCRdb called the immunoSEQ multiplex PCR reads again in MiXCR, with one record for every CDR3 protein. Among 200,000 to 250,000 distinct CDR3 sequences listed, around 93% were seen once.

The origin of this receptor is a human donor with multiple sclerosis. The rearrangement joins TRBV27 to TRBJ1-2, with D possibly matching TRBD1 (5 bases). The specimen was CD4+ T cells from PBMCs. The CDR3 nucleotides are TGTGCCAGCAGTTTATTCGCCATGGGAGGGGATGGCTACACCTTC. This sequence encodes CASSLFAMGGDGYTF.